These 29 T cell receptor beta chains were all obtained from the same sample, sequenced in a study of blood T cell repertoires in COVID-19 (TCRdb year 2020). Library prep was done by the immunoSEQ multiplex PCR assay. The clones in this table, taken by TCRdb from immuneACCESS, are in-frame only. Not every clone is retained; where verified, under half of the shortfall comes from an unresolved V gene, and the cause of the rest is unknown. This sample is represented by under 250,000 clones; nearly 90% of them were singletons. The ten most abundant clones make up about a tenth of the sample. Sequenced: PBMCs or T cells enriched from blood (not recorded which). These receptors originate from a man in his thirties or forties who had recovered from COVID-19.

The chain joins TRBV28 to TRBJ1-6, with D perhaps TRBD1 (6 bases). The CDR3 contains 15 residues. V lost 5 bases and J 9 bases, leaving 17 bases between the germline ends. Germline V gene lookup returns CDR1 MDHEN and CDR2 SYDVKM. CDR3 amino acids: CASSPLYRDGSPLHF. The DNA for the CDR3 is TGTGCCAGCAGTCCTCTATACAGGGACGGTTCACCCCTCCACTTT.

With regard to this clone: A much larger clone lies a single base off, so this may be a read error. The CDR3 DNA reads as TGTGCCAGCAGTCTACAGGGAAACACTGAAGCTTTCTTT. Its protein is CASSLQGNTEAFF. V is TRBV3-1 (or the pseudogene TRBV3-2) and J is TRBJ1-1; D perhaps matches TRBD1 (6 bases). The CDR3 has 13 amino acids. Trimming removed 6 bases at V and 2 bases at J, with 10 bases between. Per germline, CDR1 LGHDT and CDR2 YNNKEL (reference sequence).

V usage is TRBV4-2 and J usage is TRBJ1-4; 8 bases map to TRBD1. Germline V CDR1 and CDR2: LGHNA, YNFKEQ. The V gene end was trimmed by 1 base and the J gene end by 0 bases; junction bases not matched to a gene: 13. The CDR3 totals 20 residues. The CDR3 sequence is CASSQAQGAGVLTTNEKLFF. Here the CDR3 DNA reads TGTGCCAGCAGCCAAGCCCAGGGGGCGGGGGTTTTAACAACTAATGAAAAACTGTTTTTT.

The V gene is TRBV18, the J gene TRBJ2-2; D possibly corresponds to TRBD1 (5 bases). The CDR3 sequence is 16 residues long. Germline V gene data show CDR1 as KGHSH and CDR2 as LQKENI. The V end was cut by 6 bases, the J end by 2 bases, with 16 bases between. The CDR3 region is CASSRDSRGNTGELFF. The CDR3 nucleotides are TGTGCCAGCTCCCGTGACAGTCGCGGAAACACCGGGGAGCTGTTTTTT.

The chain is built from TRBV7-2 and TRBJ1-2; D gene ambiguous. Trimming removed 5 bases at V and 8 bases at J, with 12 bases between. CDR1 is SGHTA and CDR2 is FQGNSA in the germline V gene. This CDR3 has 12 amino acids. The DNA of the CDR3 is TGTGCCAGCAGCGCACAACCCCCAGGCTACACCTTC. Translation: CASSAQPPGYTF.

The rearrangement joins TRBV7-8 to TRBJ2-5; no firm D call. The CDR3 covers 13 residues. V lost 1 base to trimming and J lost 5 bases, with 8 bases between them. From germline, CDR1 is SGHVS and CDR2 FQNEAQ. In DNA, the CDR3 is TGTGCCAGCAGCTTAGTCAGACTGGAGACCCAGTACTTC. The encoded protein is CASSLVRLETQYF.

The chain is built from TRBV19 and TRBJ1-1; 8 bases are shared with TRBD1. From germline, CDR1 is LNHDA and CDR2 SQIVND (reference sequence). After removal of 5 bases from V and 6 bases from J, the junction contained 8 bases not matched to a gene. The CDR3 is made up of 14 amino acids. The chain's CDR3 is CASSPGGDVSEAFF. The CDR3 nucleotides read TGTGCCAGTAGTCCAGGGGGCGATGTCTCTGAAGCTTTCTTT.

The V gene is TRBV5-1, the J gene TRBJ2-1; 7 nucleotides match TRBD1. CDR3 length equals 17 residues. Germline assignment: CDR1 SGHRS and CDR2 YFSETQ. V dropped 0 bases and J dropped 10; count of bases not matched to a gene: 16. In DNA, the CDR3 is TGCGCCAGCAGCTTGGTACCCGGGACAGAGCTAGCCGGGGAGCAGTTCTTC. This sequence encodes CASSLVPGTELAGEQFF.

The chain has TRBV6-5 and TRBJ2-5; 10 nucleotides agree with TRBD2. Germline V gene sequence: CDR1 MNHEY, CDR2 SVGAGI. J was trimmed by 2 bases and V by 3 bases; bases with no gene match: 3. The CDR3 is made up of 15 amino acids. The CDR3, as DNA: TGTGCCAGCAGTTATACTAGCGGGGCACAAGAGACCCAGTACTTC. Translated, it gives CASSYTSGAQETQYF.

This sequence joins TRBV6-5 and TRBJ1-6, with D unresolved. Trimming left V 6 bases short and J 5 bases short, with 8 bases between. CDR3 length: 13 residues. Germline assignment: CDR1 MNHEY and CDR2 SVGAGI. Written as DNA, the CDR3 is TGTGCCAGCAGACCCCCGGATAATTCACCCCTCCACTTT. Translation: CASRPPDNSPLHF.

This clone has only one observation. This chain connects TRBV30 to TRBJ2-7, with D maybe TRBD2 (6 bases). Germline values: CDR1 GTSNPN, CDR2 SVGIG (reference sequence). V lost 1 base to trimming and J lost 0 bases, with 7 bases between them. The CDR3 sequence is 13 residues long. CDR3 in DNA: TGTGCCTGGAGTGGGGGACTCTCCTACGAGCAGTACTTC. It translates to CAWSGGLSYEQYF.

The chain has TRBV2 and TRBJ1-1; D not resolved. In germline, CDR1 is SNHLY, CDR2 FYNNEI. The CDR3 consists of 12 residues. V lost 6 bases and J lost 2, with 7 bases in between. Here the CDR3 reads CASSRKNTEAFF. As DNA, the CDR3 is TGTGCCAGCAGCAGAAAAAACACTGAAGCTTTCTTT.

The V and J genes are TRBV7-8 and TRBJ1-1; a weak D match, TRBD1 (6 bases). This CDR3 is 15 amino acids long. Germline V gene data show CDR1 as SGHVS and CDR2 as FQNEAQ. V was shortened by 4 bases and J by 6 bases, with 18 bases between the two germline ends. The CDR3 nucleotides are TGTGCCAGCAGCTCCCCGATTGGGGGCGCCGCTGAAGCTTTCTTT. Translated: CASSSPIGGAAEAFF.

V is TRBV19 and J is TRBJ1-5; D gene ambiguous. Trimming pared 7 bases from V and 3 bases from J, leaving 16 bases between. The CDR3 has 15 amino acids. Germline lookup yields CDR1 LNHDA and CDR2 SQIVND (reference sequence). The CDR3 DNA follows: TGTGCCAGTACCCTGGGTAGGAGCTACAATCAGCCCCAGCATTTT. As protein: CASTLGRSYNQPQHF.

The genes are TRBV12-5 and TRBJ1-1, with a tentative D call TRBD1 (5 bases). The V end lost 1 base, the J end lost 4 bases, and 10 bases lay between the germline ends. Looked up from germline, CDR1 is LGHNT and CDR2 is FRNRAP. The CDR3 is 14 residues long. The CDR3 DNA sequence: TGTGCTAGTGGTTTGGGCGGGGGGATCACTGAAGCTTTCTTT. Protein: CASGLGGGITEAFF.

A word on this clone: The same CDR3 is also encoded by other DNA sequences in this sample. In DNA form, the CDR3 reads TGTGCCAGCAGTTTGAGGACTAGCGGCTCCTACGAGCAGTACTTC. It is translated as CASSLRTSGSYEQYF. The chain uses TRBV28 and TRBJ2-7, with TRBD2 matching 10 bases. The CDR3 totals 15 residues. V lost 3 bases and J lost 0; bases outside the gene matches: 2. Per the germline V gene, CDR1 is MDHEN and CDR2 is SYDVKM.

V and J are TRBV10-3 and TRBJ2-7, with 9 nucleotides matching TRBD1. Germline V lookup: CDR1 ENHRY, CDR2 SYGVKD. The CDR3 spans 14 residues. Germline trimming cut 6 bases from V and 5 bases from J; bases unmatched to any gene: 8. DNA of the CDR3: TGTGCCATCAGCAAAGGACAGGGGACGAACGAGCAGTACTTC. Protein: CAISKGQGTNEQYF.

CDR3 sequence reads: CASSRRNMDSQLSNTGELFF. Here the CDR3 DNA reads TGTGCCAGCAGCCGCCGAAATATGGACAGCCAACTATCGAACACCGGGGAGCTGTTTTTT. This chain links TRBV3-1 (or the pseudogene TRBV3-2) with TRBJ2-2; D might be TRBD1 (6 bases). The V gene's germline CDR1 is LGHDT and CDR2 YNNKEL (reference sequence). The CDR3 consists of 20 residues. The V and J ends lost 4 bases and 0 bases respectively, with 24 bases between them.

In nucleotides, the CDR3 is TGTGCCACCAGTGAGGGGGCGAACTATGGCTACACCTTC. Translated, it gives CATSEGANYGYTF. V gene TRBV24-1 combines with J gene TRBJ1-2; a possible D gene is TRBD1 (6 bases). The V end lost 4 bases, the J end lost 2 bases, and 7 bases lay between the germline ends. CDR1 KGHDR and CDR2 SFDVKD come from the germline V gene. The CDR3 contains 13 residues.

The V call is TRBV11-3, the J call TRBJ2-1; perhaps TRBD2 as D (6 bases). V was trimmed by 0 bases and J by 8 bases, leaving 11 bases between them. Germline assignment: CDR1 SGHNT and CDR2 YENEEA. The CDR3 spans 14 residues. The CDR3 spells CASSLERTIDEQFF. DNA of the CDR3: TGTGCCAGCAGCTTAGAGAGGACTATCGATGAGCAGTTCTTC. Full variable domain (remainder filled in from reference TRBV11-3 and TRBJ2-1): EAGVVQSPRYKIIEKKQPVAFWCNPISGHNTLYWYLQNLGQGPELLIRYENEEAVDDSQLPKDRFSAERLKGVDSTLKIQPAELGDSAVYLCASSLERTIDEQFFGPGTRLTVL.

This clone turned up a few times. The chain is built from TRBV7-2 and TRBJ1-1, with 8 nucleotides matching TRBD1. CDR1 is SGHTA, CDR2 FQGNSA, per germline. V shed 5 bases and J 11 bases; nucleotides not matched to a gene: 7. The CDR3 extends over 12 amino acids. The CDR3 DNA reads as TGTGCCAGCAGCCCCCGGACAGGGAAGGCTTTCTTT. This codes for CASSPRTGKAFF.

The chain recombines TRBV19 with TRBJ2-7; TRBD1 matches at 7 bases. The germline CDR1 and CDR2 sequences are LNHDA and SQIVND (reference sequence). Unmatched junction bases numbered 7, after V lost 4 bases and J lost 4 bases. The CDR3 loop spans 14 amino acids. CDR3 coding DNA: TGTGCCAGTAGTAAGAGAGGGACAGCGTACGAGCAGTACTTC. This sequence encodes CASSKRGTAYEQYF.

V usage is TRBV7-9 and J usage is TRBJ2-1; 10 bases line up with TRBD2. The CDR3 contains 15 residues. The V and J ends lost 1 base and 9 bases, in that order; junction bases with no gene match: 6. The germline gives CDR1 SEHNR, CDR2 FQNEAQ (reference sequence). The chain's CDR3 is CASSLGSGRAGEQFF. The CDR3 DNA sequence: TGTGCCAGCAGCTTAGGAAGCGGGAGGGCGGGTGAGCAGTTCTTC. Combining the CDR3 with reference TRBV7-9 and TRBJ2-1 gives the whole variable domain DTGVSQNPRHKITKRGQNVTFRCDPISEHNRLYWYRQTLGQGPEFLTYFQNEAQLEKSRLLSDRFSAERPKGSFSTLEIQRTEQGDSAMYLCASSLGSGRAGEQFFGPGTRLTVL.

V is TRBV19 and J is TRBJ1-2, with 11 nucleotides matching TRBD1. V lost 2 bases and J lost 4; bases outside the gene matches: 6. The CDR3 length is 16 residues. Germline V gene lookup returns CDR1 LNHDA and CDR2 SQIVND (reference sequence). The CDR3 region has the DNA TGTGCCAGTAGTATATCGGACAGGGGGCTCATCTATGGCTACACCTTC. Its protein is CASSISDRGLIYGYTF.

V gene TRBV6-4 combines with J gene TRBJ2-1; 8 positions match TRBD1. Per the germline V gene, CDR1 is MRHNA and CDR2 is SNTAGT. This CDR3 has 15 residues. V shed 4 bases, J shed 2 bases, and the junction held 4 bases outside the gene matches. This chain's CDR3 is CASSGDRRPYNEQFF. Written as DNA, the CDR3 is TGTGCCAGCAGTGGGGACAGGCGGCCCTACAATGAGCAGTTCTTC.

The chain has TRBV19 and TRBJ1-6; a weak D match, TRBD1 (6 bases). The CDR3 extends over 17 amino acids. V was trimmed by 3 bases and J by 10 bases, leaving 22 bases between them. CDR1 is LNHDA, CDR2 SQIVND, per germline (reference sequence). The CDR3 region has the DNA TGTGCCAGTAGTATTCGTCTTCGTGGCAGGGGCCAATCACCCCTCCACTTT. Protein: CASSIRLRGRGQSPLHF.

The chain couples TRBV10-3 to TRBJ1-2, with D maybe TRBD1 (5 bases). The CDR3 extends over 15 amino acids. The germline CDR1 and CDR2 sequences are ENHRY and SYGVKD. Trimming removed 2 bases from V and 4 bases from J, with 14 bases in between. In DNA form, the CDR3 reads TGTGCCATCAGTGAGGGCCCGCCACAGGTCTATGGCTACACCTTC. It encodes CAISEGPPQVYGYTF.

This chain joins TRBV5-6 and TRBJ1-1; the match to TRBD1 covers 9 bases. The germline CDR1 and CDR2 sequences are SGHDT and YYEEEE. The CDR3 sequence is 15 residues long. The V gene end was trimmed by 0 bases and the J gene end by 3 bases; junction bases not matched to a gene: 3. The CDR3: CASSLGQGGYTEAFF. CDR3 bases: TGTGCCAGCAGCTTGGGACAGGGGGGGTACACTGAAGCTTTCTTT.

The J gene is TRBJ2-2, the V gene TRBV7-8; TRBD1 aligns across 7 bases. This CDR3 spans 16 amino acids. V was pared by 5 bases and J by 6 bases, with 12 bases of the junction left unmatched. Germline CDR1 and CDR2: SGHVS and FQNEAQ. CDR3 in DNA: TGTGCCAGCAGCCCTCGGACAGGTTTTTCTCCCGGGGAGCTGTTTTTT. The encoded protein is CASSPRTGFSPGELFF.